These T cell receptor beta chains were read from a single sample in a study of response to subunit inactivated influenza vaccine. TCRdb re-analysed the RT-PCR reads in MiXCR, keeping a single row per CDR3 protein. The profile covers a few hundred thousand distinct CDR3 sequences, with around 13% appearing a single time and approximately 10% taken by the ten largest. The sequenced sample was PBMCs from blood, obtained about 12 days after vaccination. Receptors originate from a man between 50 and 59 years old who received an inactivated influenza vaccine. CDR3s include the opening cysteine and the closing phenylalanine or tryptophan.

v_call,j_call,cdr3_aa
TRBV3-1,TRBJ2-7,CASGGDTYEQYF
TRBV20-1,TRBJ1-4,CSARDRGSEKLFF
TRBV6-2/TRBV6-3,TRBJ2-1,CASGRYEQFF
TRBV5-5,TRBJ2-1,CASTREAGDYYNEQFF
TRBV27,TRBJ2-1,CASTPLGNNEQFF
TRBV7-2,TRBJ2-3,CASGLAHSTDTQYF
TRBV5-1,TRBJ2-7,CASSSALAGGVYEQYF
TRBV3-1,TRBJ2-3,CASSQDQWTDTQYF
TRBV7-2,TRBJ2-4,CASSFVAGAAGNIQYF
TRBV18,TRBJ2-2,CASSPATGELFF
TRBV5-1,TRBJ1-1,CASSLGQVRMNTEAFF
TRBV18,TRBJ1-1,CASSPHLDRSTEAFF
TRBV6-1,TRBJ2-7,CASSKTAGGTYEQYF
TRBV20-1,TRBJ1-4,CSAHRQGNEKLFF
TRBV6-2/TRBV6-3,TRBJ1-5,CASSPGSGAGHPLNQPQHF
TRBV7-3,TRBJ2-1,CASSLGYGGGAYNEQFF
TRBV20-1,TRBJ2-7,CSADPGRKDPHEQYF
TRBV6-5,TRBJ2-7,CASSWDGNYEQYF
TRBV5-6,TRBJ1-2,CASSPAGQGYYGYTF
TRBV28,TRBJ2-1,CASSPWTGPTYNEQFF
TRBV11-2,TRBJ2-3,CASGDRRGGTDTQYF
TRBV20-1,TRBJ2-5,CSARDTYSETQYF
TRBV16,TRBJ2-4,CASSPETGGGGNIQYF
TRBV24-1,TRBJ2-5,CATSDSSYRAGETQYF
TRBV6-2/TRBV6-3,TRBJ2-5,CASSSGTSGSRHETQYF
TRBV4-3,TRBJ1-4,CASSQRTARLQEKLFF
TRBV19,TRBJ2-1,CASSIELAGIRSYNEQFF
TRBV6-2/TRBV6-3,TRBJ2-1,CASSYQLAGGVNEQFF
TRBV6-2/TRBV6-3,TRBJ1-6,CASSYGDRSYSPLHF
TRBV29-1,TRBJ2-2,CSVGGTGELFF
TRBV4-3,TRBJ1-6,CASSQDKRSPLHF
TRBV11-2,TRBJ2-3,CASSLVAGGLAGGLDTQYF
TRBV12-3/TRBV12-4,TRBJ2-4,CASSLGTSGAEDIQYF
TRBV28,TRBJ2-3,CASRSRSTTTDTQYF
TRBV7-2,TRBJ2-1,CASSLLALAAYNEQFF
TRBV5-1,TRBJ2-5,CASSLALFGQNQETQYF
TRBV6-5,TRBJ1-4,CASSYSPGISSEKLFF
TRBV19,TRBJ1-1,CASSIRGDNTEAFF
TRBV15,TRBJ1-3,CATSRDASVVSGNTIYF
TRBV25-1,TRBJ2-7,CASTEGGDEQYF
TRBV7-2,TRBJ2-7,CASSLTSGLYEQYF
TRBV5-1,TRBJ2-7,CASSFPGQGFNEQYF
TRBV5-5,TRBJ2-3,CASSLEASGRTDTQYF